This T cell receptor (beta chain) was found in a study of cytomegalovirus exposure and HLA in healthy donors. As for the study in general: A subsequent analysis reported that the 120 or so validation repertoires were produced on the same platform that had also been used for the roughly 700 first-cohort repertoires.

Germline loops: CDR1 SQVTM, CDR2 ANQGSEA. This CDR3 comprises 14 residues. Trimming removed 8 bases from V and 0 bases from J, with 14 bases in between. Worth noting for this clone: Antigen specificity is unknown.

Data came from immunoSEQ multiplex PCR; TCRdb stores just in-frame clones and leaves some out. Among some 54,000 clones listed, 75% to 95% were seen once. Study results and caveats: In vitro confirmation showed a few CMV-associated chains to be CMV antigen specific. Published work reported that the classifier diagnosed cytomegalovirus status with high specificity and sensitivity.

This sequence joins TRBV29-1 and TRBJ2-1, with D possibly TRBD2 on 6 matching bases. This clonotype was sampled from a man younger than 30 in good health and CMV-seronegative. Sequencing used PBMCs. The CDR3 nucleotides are TGCAGCCCCATCGGGGACTCCTCCTACAATGAGCAGTTCTTC. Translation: CSPIGDSSYNEQFF.